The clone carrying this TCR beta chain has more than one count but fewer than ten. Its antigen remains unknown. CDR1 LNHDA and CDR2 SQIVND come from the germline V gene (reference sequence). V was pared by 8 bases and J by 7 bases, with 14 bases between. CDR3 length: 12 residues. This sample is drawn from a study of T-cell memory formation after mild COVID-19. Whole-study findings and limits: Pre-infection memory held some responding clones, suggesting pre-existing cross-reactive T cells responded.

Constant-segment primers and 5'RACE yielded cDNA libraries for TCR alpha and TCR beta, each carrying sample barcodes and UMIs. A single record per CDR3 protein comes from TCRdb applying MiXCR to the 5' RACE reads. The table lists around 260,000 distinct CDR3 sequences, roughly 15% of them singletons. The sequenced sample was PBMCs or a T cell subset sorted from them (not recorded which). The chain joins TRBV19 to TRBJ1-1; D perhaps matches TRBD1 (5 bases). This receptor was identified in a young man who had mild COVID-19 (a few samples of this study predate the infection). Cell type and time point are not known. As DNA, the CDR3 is TGTGCCAGTCTTCGGGGGGGGAGTGAAGCTTTCTTT. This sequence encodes CASLRGGSEAFF.